What follows are 27 T cell receptor beta chains derived from one specimen sequenced in a study of post-analysis software for immune sequencing data. No antigen has been assigned to these receptors. General study results and limits: Included in a set of a handful of TRBV segments more frequent in patients than controls were TRBV5-6, TRBV5-1 and TRBV20-1.

Built from TCR beta cDNA, the libraries had unique molecular identifiers in them. TCRdb re-called the PCR reads with MiXCR, one entry per CDR3 protein. The sample has fewer than 850,000 distinct CDR3 sequences, 30% seen once. The sequencing input was blood. These receptors originate from a girl aged 10 to 17 with multiple sclerosis.

This rearrangement joins TRBV28 to TRBJ1-4; 7 bases agree with TRBD1. Germline V gene lookup returns CDR1 MDHEN and CDR2 SYDVKM. This CDR3 is built from 14 residues. V shed 5 bases, J shed 4 bases, and the junction held 4 bases outside the gene matches. CDR3 nucleotides: TGTGCCAGCAGTGGGACAGAAGATAATGAAAAACTGTTTTTT. Translated, it gives CASSGTEDNEKLFF.

This clonotype was seen a handful of times. The J gene is TRBJ1-1, the V gene TRBV5-1; a possible D gene is TRBD1 (6 bases). Germline CDR1 reads SGHRS; CDR2 reads YFSETQ. Between the trimmed V and J ends, which lost 4 bases and 0 bases, there was a span of 19 bases. The CDR3 spans 17 residues. DNA for the CDR3: TGCGCCAGCAGCGCACCACGGGACACAAGTCTGAACACTGAAGCTTTCTTT. It specifies CASSAPRDTSLNTEAFF.

This clonotype has more than one count but fewer than ten. The V call is TRBV7-2, the J call TRBJ2-7, with D possibly called TRBD1 or TRBD2 (8 bases each). The germline V and J ends were trimmed by 1 base and 4 bases, with 29 bases remaining between them. CDR3 length: 20 residues. Germline assignment: CDR1 SGHTA and CDR2 FQGNSA. The DNA of the CDR3 is TGTGCCAGCAGCTTAGGGCGCGCGGACAGGGTAGGGACTAGAGCTTACGAGCAGTACTTC. The encoded protein is CASSLGRADRVGTRAYEQYF.

The chain is built from TRBV7-2 and TRBJ1-3; 7 bases align to TRBD1. The CDR3 is 16 amino acids. V lost 0 bases to trimming and J lost 0 bases; unmatched junction nucleotides: 2. The germline gives CDR1 SGHTA, CDR2 FQGNSA. The CDR3 spells CASSLATGVSGNTIYF. CDR3 sequence (DNA): TGTGCCAGCAGCTTAGCCACAGGGGTCTCTGGAAACACCATATATTTT.

This clonotype was observed a handful of times. This sequence joins TRBV20-1 and TRBJ2-3; D could derive from TRBD1 or TRBD2 (6 bases each). CDR1 DFQATT and CDR2 SNEGSKA come from the germline V gene (reference sequence). The CDR3 has 13 residues. Trimming shortened V by 3 bases and J by 4 bases, and 11 bases separated the two germline ends. Here the CDR3 reads CSASHGGADTQYF. The CDR3 coding sequence is TGCAGTGCTAGTCACGGGGGCGCAGATACGCAGTATTTT.

This clonotype appeared a few times. The chain has TRBV18 and TRBJ1-2; D possibly corresponds to TRBD1 (5 bases). CDR1 is KGHSH, CDR2 LQKENI, per germline. The CDR3 has 13 amino acids. V lost 8 bases and J lost 5, with 15 bases in between. CDR3 region: CASSPSGGYGYTF. CDR3 DNA sequence: TGTGCCAGCAGCCCAAGCGGGGGTTATGGCTACACCTTC.

The V gene is TRBV12-3 or TRBV12-4, the J gene TRBJ2-3; TRBD2 matches 7 bases. The CDR3 is 14 residues long. V shed 8 bases, J shed 4 bases, and the junction held 9 bases outside the gene matches. In DNA form, the CDR3 reads TGTGCCAGCCGACTGTGGGAGGGCGCAGATACGCAGTATTTT. Protein product: CASRLWEGADTQYF.

CDR3 nucleotide sequence: TGTGCCAGCAGCCAAGCATCTGGACTTTGGGGGAAGACCCAGTACTTC. Its translation is CASSQASGLWGKTQYF. The chain joins TRBV14 to TRBJ2-7; either TRBD1 or TRBD2 may fit D (5 bases each). The tail of the sequence fits TRBJ2-5 better, so the J call may be wrong. The V gene's germline CDR1 is SGHDN and CDR2 FVKESK. This CDR3 comprises 16 residues.

The rearrangement uses TRBV7-3 and TRBJ2-1; the D gene is possibly TRBD1 (7 bases). This CDR3 contains 15 residues. With 2 bases removed from V and 5 bases from J, the gap between germline ends came to 13 bases. Germline CDR1 and CDR2: SGHTA and FQGTGA. The CDR3 region is CASSLGGTENNEQFF. The DNA for the CDR3 is TGTGCCAGCAGCTTAGGGGGGACAGAGAACAATGAGCAGTTCTTC.

The V and J genes are TRBV7-2 and TRBJ2-1; 9 bases agree with TRBD1. The CDR3 spans 14 residues. The V segment lost 2 bases and the J segment 9 bases; nucleotides outside the gene matches: 5. Germline V gives CDR1 SGHTA, CDR2 FQGNSA. CDR3 DNA: TGTGCCAGCAGCTTAAGCCGACAGGGGGGTGAGCAGTTCTTC. Protein sequence: CASSLSRQGGEQFF.

As concerns this clonotype: A read error may account for a junction end that differs from germline. The chain uses TRBV5-1 and TRBJ2-1; D may be TRBD2 (6 bases). Looked up from germline, CDR1 is SGHRS and CDR2 is YFSETQ. CDR3 length equals 19 residues. In DNA, the CDR3 is TGCGCCAACAGCTTGCGAACAATAGGACGGGAGAGCTCCTACAATGAGCAGTTCTTC. This codes for CANSLRTIGRESSYNEQFF.

In nucleotides, the CDR3 is TGTGCCAGCAGCGTTCCGCCAGGGGAACCCAAAAACATTCAGTACTTC. This codes for CASSVPPGEPKNIQYF. The V gene is TRBV7-2, the J gene TRBJ2-4; D might be TRBD1 (6 bases). V dropped 5 bases and J dropped 2 bases, with 16 bases sitting between them. CDR1 is SGHTA, CDR2 FQGNSA, per germline. This CDR3 has 16 residues.

V gene TRBV12-3 or TRBV12-4 combines with J gene TRBJ2-1; unclear D gene. Trimming stripped 3 bases from V and 5 bases from J, with 5 bases between. This CDR3 region has 12 residues. The CDR3 DNA reads as TGTGCCAGCAGTTTGTTCGACAATGAGCAGTTCTTC. Its translation: CASSLFDNEQFF.

This clonotype was seen a few times. The genes are TRBV10-2 and TRBJ2-1, with 7 bases fitting TRBD1. Germline CDR1 is WSHSY and CDR2 is SAAADI. With V trimmed by 7 bases and J by 5 bases, 8 bases remained unmatched. This CDR3 is 14 amino acids long. The CDR3 sequence: CASTRDRPNNEQFF. DNA of the CDR3: TGCGCCAGCACCCGGGACAGACCAAACAATGAGCAGTTCTTC.

This clonotype was seen at least ten times. V usage is TRBV20-1 and J usage is TRBJ2-5; D is uncertain. V was shortened by 1 base and J by 0 bases, with 6 bases between the two germline ends. The CDR3 length is 13 residues. Germline CDR1 is DFQATT and CDR2 is SNEGSKA (reference sequence). The CDR3 sequence is CSARARYQETQYF. The CDR3, as DNA: TGCAGTGCTAGAGCCAGGTACCAAGAGACCCAGTACTTC.

V is TRBV20-1 and J is TRBJ1-5; 7 bases align to TRBD1. This CDR3 spans 19 amino acids. The germline V gene encodes CDR1 DFQATT and CDR2 SNEGSKA (reference sequence). With 3 bases clipped from V and 0 bases from J, the junction kept 17 bases outside the gene matches. Here the CDR3 DNA reads TGCAGTGCTAGTCTGCGTCGTGGCAGGGGGGCCCTTAGCAATCAGCCCCAGCATTTT. Its protein is CSASLRRGRGALSNQPQHF.

This clonotype appeared a few times. The V and J genes are TRBV12-3 or TRBV12-4 and TRBJ1-2; 8 nucleotides match TRBD1. The CDR3 spans 17 residues. After removal of 7 bases from V and 7 bases from J, the junction contained 20 bases not matched to a gene. CDR3 nucleotides: TGTGCCAGCAACCCCACGAATAACTTCCTCAGGGGGCTTGGCTACACCTTC. This gives the protein CASNPTNNFLRGLGYTF.

The V and J genes are TRBV29-1 and TRBJ2-1; D might be TRBD2 (5 bases). The CDR3 spans 11 residues. The V end was cut by 7 bases, the J end by 5 bases, with 9 bases between. CDR1 and CDR2 (germline): SQVTM, ANQGSEA. CDR3 loop: CSDRENNEQFF. The CDR3 nucleotides read TGCAGCGACCGGGAAAACAATGAGCAGTTCTTC.

The V and J genes are TRBV10-3 and TRBJ2-6, with D uncertain. Germline CDR1 reads ENHRY; CDR2 reads SYGVKD. The V end was cut by 3 bases, the J end by 8 bases, with 14 bases between. CDR3 length: 15 amino acids. The DNA of the CDR3 is TGTGCCATCAGTGAATTATACCTGAGGTCCAACGTCCTGACTTTC. Protein: CAISELYLRSNVLTF.

V gene TRBV6-1 combines with J gene TRBJ2-1, with 7 bases that match TRBD2. This CDR3 has 15 amino acids. V dropped 2 bases and J dropped 3; count of bases not matched to a gene: 4. CDR1 MNHNS and CDR2 SASEGT come from the germline V gene. CDR3 sequence: CASSELADYYNEQFF. The CDR3 region has the DNA TGTGCCAGCAGTGAACTAGCGGACTACTACAATGAGCAGTTCTTC.

The chain couples TRBV20-1 to TRBJ2-3, with 7 nucleotides matching TRBD2. Germline CDR1 and CDR2: DFQATT and SNEGSKA (reference sequence). The CDR3 is made up of 16 amino acids. Losses at the gene ends were 3 bases for V and 0 bases for J; bases not matched to a gene: 9. The CDR3 protein is CSARPLLAVSTDTQYF. Here the CDR3 DNA reads TGCAGTGCTAGGCCTCTTCTAGCGGTTAGCACAGATACGCAGTATTTT.

The chain uses TRBV4-3 and TRBJ1-5; 10 nucleotides match TRBD1. This CDR3 is built from 19 residues. Germline loops: CDR1 LGHNA, CDR2 YSLEER. Trimming at V came to 1 base and at J to 0 bases, leaving 9 bases not matched to a gene. The DNA of the CDR3 is TGCGCCAGCAGCCAAGGGGGACAGGGGCCGGAATATAGCAATCAGCCCCAGCATTTT. Translating it yields CASSQGGQGPEYSNQPQHF.

In its sample, this clonotype was seen a few times. The chain combines TRBV5-8 with TRBJ1-6, with TRBD1 as a possible D gene (5 bases). The CDR3 covers 15 residues. Between the trimmed V and J ends, which lost 1 base and 9 bases, there was a span of 14 bases. Looked up from germline, CDR1 is SGHTS and CDR2 is YDEGEE. The CDR3 loop is CASSLRLQGGSPLHF. As DNA, the CDR3 is TGTGCCAGCAGCTTGCGTTTGCAGGGTGGTTCACCCCTCCACTTT.

This clonotype was observed a few times. The chain combines TRBV12-3 or TRBV12-4 with TRBJ2-3; D not resolved. This CDR3 region has 12 residues. V was pared by 6 bases and J by 6 bases, with 10 bases between. CDR3 sequence: CASSQMGDTQYF. CDR3 bases: TGTGCCAGCAGCCAAATGGGGGATACGCAGTATTTT.

This chain joins TRBV6-5 and TRBJ2-1; 11 bases align to TRBD1. Germline CDR1 and CDR2: MNHEY and SVGAGI. After removal of 0 bases from V and 7 bases from J, the junction contained 14 bases not matched to a gene. The CDR3 spans 19 residues. The CDR3 loop is CASSYSYMGGDRGENEQFF. The CDR3 nucleotides are TGTGCCAGCAGTTACTCATATATGGGAGGGGACAGGGGGGAGAATGAGCAGTTCTTC.

In regard to this clonotype: This may stem from a read error, because a much larger clone lies one nucleotide away. J is TRBJ2-1 and V is TRBV7-2; D assignment may be TRBD1 or TRBD2 (5 bases each). V was cut by 7 bases and J by 9 bases, with 16 bases left in between. Germline V CDR1 and CDR2: SGHTA, FQGNSA. The length of the CDR3 is 13 residues. The CDR3 loop is CASNLGAGGEQFF. CDR3 DNA sequence: TGTGCCAGCAACCTCGGGGCTGGGGGTGAGCAGTTCTTC.

In its sample, this clonotype was seen many times. This sequence joins TRBV12-3 or TRBV12-4 and TRBJ2-3, with D possibly being TRBD2 (5 bases). Trimming took 7 bases from V and 4 from J, leaving 18 bases between them. This CDR3 spans 15 amino acids. The CDR3 loop is CASNLRRMSADTQYF. The CDR3 DNA follows: TGTGCCAGCAACCTGAGGAGGATGAGCGCAGATACGCAGTATTTT.